This T cell receptor (beta chain) was sequenced in a study of blood T cells in healthy people across ages. This clonotype has just a few counts. It was with a sample-barcoded 5' primer and a J-beta primer mix that a second PCR of about 7 to 12 cycles was run. TCRdb analysed the 5' RACE reads with MiXCR anew, one entry per CDR3 protein. The sample consists of hundreds of thousands of distinct CDR3 sequences, around 54% of them appearing once. V dropped 3 bases and J dropped 5 bases, with 19 bases sitting between them. The CDR3 covers 15 residues. Per germline, CDR1 DFQATT and CDR2 SNEGSKA (reference sequence).

The receptor comes from a man in his sixties in good health. Sample: blood. This sequence joins TRBV20-1 and TRBJ2-5; D gene uncertain. The CDR3 coding sequence is TGCAGTGCTAGCCCGGGCGATACATTTAAGGAGACCCAGTACTTC. Protein product: CSASPGDTFKETQYF.